The 31 T cell receptor beta chains reported below all come from one sample, sequenced in a study of T cell repertoires in ileal Crohn's disease. Libraries were prepared by immunoSEQ multiplex PCR; TCRdb keeps only in-frame clonotypes and omits some of them. The table records approximately 27,000 clones, roughly 77% of them present only once. Specimen: ileal tissue. The receptors derive from an adult with Crohn's disease.

The rearrangement links TRBV18 to TRBJ2-1; 10 nucleotides agree with TRBD2. CDR1 is KGHSH and CDR2 is LQKENI in the germline V gene. CDR3 length equals 20 residues. V was clipped by 6 bases and J by 3 bases; unmatched bases: 20. CDR3 region: CASSGGALAGAIPHYNEQFF. DNA of the CDR3: TGTGCCAGCTCGGGGGGCGCGCTAGCGGGAGCTATCCCCCACTACAATGAGCAGTTCTTC.

The V gene is TRBV19, the J gene TRBJ2-2; TRBD1 aligns across 12 bases. This CDR3 comprises 13 residues. V shed 8 bases, J shed 10 bases, and the junction held 5 bases outside the gene matches. Germline-derived CDR1 and CDR2 are LNHDA and SQIVND (reference sequence). The CDR3 is CASGTGGPPELFF. The CDR3 DNA reads as TGTGCCAGTGGGACAGGGGGCCCCCCGGAGCTGTTTTTT.

J is TRBJ1-1 and V is TRBV21-1; TRBD1, the table's D call, was not compared with the DNA. TRBV21-1 is classified as a pseudogene. CDR3 size: 12 residues. The CDR3: CASSIPEGATFF. The CDR3, as DNA: TGTGCCAGCAGCATCCCTGAAGGGGCGACTTTCTTT.

The chain recombines TRBV10-3 with TRBJ2-7, with TRBD1 as a possible D gene (6 bases). Germline CDR1 reads ENHRY; CDR2 reads SYGVKD. Trimming took 10 bases from V and 0 from J, leaving 16 bases between them. This CDR3 spans 14 amino acids. The CDR3 bases are TGTGCCACCCAACAGGGCTCAAGCTCCTACGAGCAGTACTTC. Its protein product is CATQQGSSSYEQYF.

This clone was picked up a small number of times. This rearrangement joins TRBV4-3 to TRBJ2-3; 16 positions match TRBD2. CDR1 is LGHNA, CDR2 YSLEER, per germline. The CDR3 runs to 18 residues. Trimming at V came to 4 bases and at J to 5 bases, leaving 9 bases not matched to a gene. In DNA, the CDR3 is TGCGCCAGCAGCCTCAGCCCGGGACTAGCGGGGGGGCTAGATACGCAGTATTTT. This translates into CASSLSPGLAGGLDTQYF.

The rearrangement joins TRBV7-9 to TRBJ2-7; TRBD2 aligns across 11 bases. The V gene end was trimmed by 4 bases and the J gene end by 0 bases; junction bases not matched to a gene: 5. This CDR3 spans 16 amino acids. Germline CDR1 and CDR2: SEHNR and FQNEAQ (reference sequence). The CDR3 reads CASSSTSGGISYEQYF. DNA for the CDR3: TGTGCCAGCAGCTCTACTAGCGGGGGCATCTCCTACGAGCAGTACTTC.

J is TRBJ1-4 and V is TRBV4-1, with D possibly matching TRBD1 (5 bases). Trimming left V 1 base short and J 0 bases short, with 9 bases between. This CDR3 is built from 16 residues. CDR1 MGHRA and CDR2 YSYEKL come from the germline V gene. CDR3 in amino acids: CASSQVRGPTNEKLFF. The CDR3 nucleotides read TGCGCCAGCAGCCAAGTAAGGGGCCCAACTAATGAAAAACTGTTTTTT.

This clone has only one observation. The DNA of the CDR3 is TGTGCCAGTAGGTTCACACTAGCGGGCACCGGGGAGCTGTTTTTT. This codes for CASRFTLAGTGELFF. J is TRBJ2-2 and V is TRBV19, with 9 bases fitting TRBD2. The trim removed 6 bases at V and 4 bases at J, leaving 6 bases unmatched. CDR1 and CDR2 from the germline V gene are LNHDA and SQIVND (reference sequence). This CDR3 is 15 amino acids long.

This clone was counted a few times. The genes are TRBV6-6 and TRBJ1-3; the D gene is possibly TRBD1 (5 bases). The V and J ends lost 2 bases and 2 bases respectively, with 7 bases between them. The CDR3 covers 14 residues. Germline CDR1 and CDR2: MNHNY and SVGAGI (reference sequence). The CDR3 is CASSYRGTGNTIYF. DNA of the CDR3: TGTGCCAGCAGTTACCGGGGGACTGGAAACACCATATATTTT.

This clone was detected a few times. This rearrangement joins TRBV4-3 to TRBJ2-2; unclear D gene. The CDR3 extends over 15 amino acids. V dropped 0 bases and J dropped 1 base, with 6 bases sitting between them. Germline V gene data show CDR1 as LGHNA and CDR2 as YSLEER. CDR3 DNA sequence: TGCGCCAGCAGCCAAGATATCGGGAACACCGGGGAGCTGTTTTTT. As protein: CASSQDIGNTGELFF.

The V and J genes are TRBV19 and TRBJ1-1; weak D call: TRBD1 (5 bases). This CDR3 comprises 15 residues. The germline gives CDR1 LNHDA, CDR2 SQIVND (reference sequence). The V gene lost 5 bases and the J gene lost 0 bases, with 13 bases spanning the gap. The CDR3 sequence is CASSRGGGLNTEAFF. As DNA, the CDR3 is TGTGCCAGTAGTCGGGGGGGAGGGCTGAACACTGAAGCTTTCTTT.

The chain combines TRBV10-3 with TRBJ1-2, with 9 bases lining up with TRBD1. J was trimmed by 2 bases and V by 2 bases; bases with no gene match: 6. Looked up from germline, CDR1 is ENHRY and CDR2 is SYGVKD. This CDR3 is built from 16 residues. CDR3 bases: TGTGCCATCAGTGAGAAAGGGACAGGGAAAAACTATGGCTACACCTTC. It translates to CAISEKGTGKNYGYTF.

In this sample, this clone turned up a few times. This chain joins TRBV7-3 and TRBJ2-3, with D possibly matching TRBD1 (6 bases). Germline loops: CDR1 SGHTA, CDR2 FQGTGA. The V end lost 7 bases, the J end lost 4 bases, and 15 bases lay between the germline ends. CDR3 length equals 14 residues. CDR3 bases: TGTGCCAGCACCCCGGGCAGGGGCTCAGATACGCAGTATTTT. It encodes CASTPGRGSDTQYF.

The chain is built from TRBV2 and TRBJ2-7; TRBD2 agrees at 10 bases. The CDR3 has 16 residues. CDR1 and CDR2 from the germline V gene are SNHLY and FYNNEI. V was clipped by 4 bases and J by 1 base; unmatched bases: 7. The chain's CDR3 is CASSVGLAGASYEQYF. For the CDR3, the DNA is TGTGCCAGCAGTGTCGGCCTAGCGGGAGCGTCCTACGAGCAGTACTTC.

This clone was seen only once. The rearrangement links TRBV10-3 to TRBJ2-7; 15 bases agree with TRBD2. The V gene's germline CDR1 is ENHRY and CDR2 SYGVKD. J lost 4 bases, V lost 6 bases, and 7 bases had no gene match. The CDR3 extends over 16 amino acids. The CDR3 region is CAIRPGLAGGRYEQYF. The CDR3, as DNA: TGTGCCATCAGGCCGGGACTAGCGGGGGGCAGGTACGAGCAGTACTTC.

The chain has TRBV5-1 and TRBJ2-1; 10 nucleotides line up with TRBD1. V lost 5 bases and J lost 2; bases outside the gene matches: 1. The CDR3 has 14 residues. Germline V CDR1 and CDR2: SGHRS, YFSETQ. CDR3 coding DNA: TGCGCCAGCAGAGGGACAGGGGCCTACAATGAGCAGTTCTTC. This encodes CASRGTGAYNEQFF.

This chain uses TRBV5-1 with TRBJ2-5; TRBD2 agrees at 9 bases. CDR1 and CDR2 from the germline V gene are SGHRS and YFSETQ. J gave up 4 bases and V 0 bases, and 4 bases lay outside the gene matches. CDR3 length: 15 residues. This CDR3 is CASSLEAGGGETQYF. Here the CDR3 DNA reads TGCGCCAGCAGCTTGGAAGCGGGAGGTGGAGAGACCCAGTACTTC.

The chain combines TRBV2 with TRBJ2-3; TRBD1 aligns across 7 bases. Germline V lookup: CDR1 SNHLY, CDR2 FYNNEI. Unmatched junction bases numbered 4, after V lost 6 bases and J lost 4 bases. The CDR3 runs 13 residues. The CDR3: CASSGQVSDTQYF. Here the CDR3 DNA reads TGTGCCAGCAGCGGACAGGTATCAGATACGCAGTATTTT.

The chain combines TRBV7-9 with TRBJ1-2, with a tentative D call TRBD1 (6 bases). Trimming removed 2 bases at V and 5 bases at J, with 12 bases between. Germline V lookup: CDR1 SEHNR, CDR2 FQNEAQ (reference sequence). The CDR3 is 14 residues long. This CDR3 reads CASSLRETGYGYTF. The DNA for the CDR3 is TGTGCCAGCAGCTTAAGGGAGACAGGTTATGGCTACACCTTC.

This sequence joins TRBV18 and TRBJ2-7; D possibly corresponds to TRBD2 (5 bases). CDR1 is KGHSH and CDR2 is LQKENI in the germline V gene. The CDR3 sequence is 13 residues long. Trimming removed 7 bases from V and 1 base from J, with 11 bases in between. CDR3 region: CASWSGLSYEQYF. In DNA, the CDR3 is TGTGCCAGCTGGAGCGGTCTTTCCTACGAGCAGTACTTC. Using reference TRBV18 and TRBJ2-7 for the parts outside the CDR3, the full variable domain is NAGVMQNPRHLVRRRGQEARLRCSPMKGHSHVYWYRQLPEEGLKFMVYLQKENIIDESGMPKERFSAEFPKEGPSILRIQQVVRGDSAAYFCASWSGLSYEQYFGPGTRLTVT.

The chain carries TRBV29-1 and TRBJ2-7; TRBD1 agrees at 7 bases. Germline lookup yields CDR1 SQVTM and CDR2 ANQGSEA. There are 12 residues in the CDR3. V lost 4 bases and J lost 4; bases outside the gene matches: 4. The CDR3 loop reads CSVVDRAYEQYF. CDR3 DNA sequence: TGCAGCGTTGTCGACAGGGCTTACGAGCAGTACTTC.

V is TRBV6-1 and J is TRBJ2-7, with 7 bases that match TRBD1. V was clipped by 4 bases and J by 2 bases; unmatched bases: 11. CDR1 is MNHNS and CDR2 is SASEGT in the germline V gene. The CDR3 contains 16 residues. CDR3: CASSAGDRGSPYEQYF. The CDR3 DNA is TGTGCCAGCAGTGCTGGGGACAGAGGAAGCCCCTACGAGCAGTACTTC.

The V call is TRBV11-2, the J call TRBJ1-1; 7 bases map to TRBD1. This CDR3 has 15 residues. J was trimmed by 5 bases and V by 6 bases; bases with no gene match: 12. The germline V gene encodes CDR1 SGHAT and CDR2 FQNNGV. CDR3 sequence (DNA): TGTGCCAGCAGACGCGAACAGGGGCGTCGAACTGAAGCTTTCTTT. It yields the protein CASRREQGRRTEAFF.

The rearrangement links TRBV5-6 to TRBJ1-5; weak D call: TRBD1 (5 bases). Trimming removed 5 bases from V and 1 base from J, with 10 bases in between. Germline V CDR1 and CDR2: SGHDT, YYEEEE. The CDR3 contains 14 residues. The CDR3 DNA sequence: TGTGCCAGCAGTTCCAGACAGAGCAATCAGCCCCAGCATTTT. This sequence encodes CASSSRQSNQPQHF.

This clone was found once. CDR3 sequence reads: CASSLGLLNYGYTF. The CDR3 DNA reads as TGTGCCAGCAGCTTAGGGCTGCTCAACTATGGCTACACCTTC. The gene calls are TRBV7-9 and TRBJ1-2; D remains ambiguous. This CDR3 spans 14 amino acids. The V gene's germline CDR1 is SEHNR and CDR2 FQNEAQ (reference sequence). Trimming pared 1 base from V and 2 bases from J, leaving 8 bases between.

J is TRBJ1-2 and V is TRBV7-2; TRBD1 matches at 7 bases. The V and J ends lost 5 bases and 4 bases, in that order; junction bases with no gene match: 10. Germline CDR1 is SGHTA and CDR2 is FQGNSA. CDR3 length equals 15 residues. The CDR3 DNA is TGTGCCAGCAGCCCCGAATTGGACAGGTTCTATGGCTACACCTTC. It is translated as CASSPELDRFYGYTF.

V gene TRBV2 combines with J gene TRBJ2-3; TRBD1 agrees at 7 bases. The CDR3 covers 14 residues. V lost 4 bases, J lost 2 bases, and 3 bases stayed unmatched. Germline loops: CDR1 SNHLY, CDR2 FYNNEI. This CDR3 is CASSGDRNTDTQYF. The CDR3 region has the DNA TGTGCCAGCAGTGGGGACAGAAACACAGATACGCAGTATTTT. Full variable domain (rest looked up from reference TRBV2 and TRBJ2-3): EPEVTQTPSHQVTQMGQEVILRCVPISNHLYFYWYRQILGQKVEFLVSFYNNEISEKSEIFDDQFSVERPDGSNFTLKIRSTKLEDSAMYFCASSGDRNTDTQYFGPGTRLTVL.

V and J are TRBV6-6 and TRBJ2-5, with D tentatively TRBD2 (5 bases). TRBJ2-7 explains the end of the DNA better; the J call may be wrong. CDR1 and CDR2 from the germline V gene are MNHNY and SVGAGI (reference sequence). The CDR3 covers 13 residues. In nucleotides, the CDR3 is TGTGCCAGCAAGAGGACTCATTCCTACGAGCAGTACTTC. Protein sequence: CASKRTHSYEQYF.

The chain employs TRBV5-1 and TRBJ2-7; 7 nucleotides match TRBD2. This CDR3 comprises 14 residues. Germline CDR1 and CDR2: SGHRS and YFSETQ. The V and J ends lost 1 base and 2 bases, in that order; junction bases with no gene match: 3. The CDR3 DNA reads TGCGCCAGCAGCTTGTGGGCGGGAGCCTACGAGCAGTACTTC. Protein: CASSLWAGAYEQYF.

The chain is built from TRBV18 and TRBJ1-1, with TRBD1 matching over 8 bases. The V segment lost 5 bases and the J segment 6 bases; nucleotides outside the gene matches: 5. Looked up from germline, CDR1 is KGHSH and CDR2 is LQKENI. This CDR3 is built from 13 residues. Here the CDR3 reads CASSWTGLAEAFF. In nucleotides, the CDR3 is TGTGCCAGCTCATGGACAGGGTTGGCTGAAGCTTTCTTT.

This clone was seen more than once but under ten times. Other DNA sequences of this sample code for an identical CDR3. The CDR3 region has the DNA TGTGCCAGTACCCCCCCAGGGATCGGCAATCAGCCCCAGCATTTT. Translated, it gives CASTPPGIGNQPQHF. V usage is TRBV19 and J usage is TRBJ1-5; the D gene is possibly TRBD1 (5 bases). Trimming took 7 bases from V and 2 from J, leaving 15 bases between them. The CDR3 has 15 residues. Germline CDR1 and CDR2: LNHDA and SQIVND (reference sequence).